The entry below describes one T cell receptor (beta chain). No antigen is known for it. The data derive from a study of regulatory T cells in long-lasting Graves disease. Study findings and constraints: Examination was confined to peripheral blood, excluding thyroid tissue.

Arm-PCR of CDR3 regions with iRepertoire HTBI primers generated TCR beta libraries. MiXCR, applied by TCRdb to the multiplex PCR reads, yields one record per CDR3 protein. Of 500,000 to 800,000 distinct CDR3 sequences in the sample, 30% are singletons; the top ten hold about 42%. V was clipped by 3 bases and J by 4 bases; unmatched bases: 4. Germline assignment: CDR1 ENHRY and CDR2 SYGVKD. This CDR3 is 14 amino acids long. As to time point: persistent/refractory GD, antithyroid drugs over 5 years with positive TRAb. PBMC RNA served as the TCR library source. EDTA tubes received about 10 milliliters of collected peripheral blood.

This receptor was taken from a female donor with Graves disease. This specimen was peripheral blood mononuclear cells (PBMCs), taken when the disease was refractory, from a patient treated with antithyroid drugs. This rearrangement joins TRBV10-3 to TRBJ2-7; 9 positions agree with TRBD1. The CDR3 DNA follows: TGTGCCATCAGTGAAGGGACAGGGCATTACGAGCAGTACTTC. It translates to CAISEGTGHYEQYF.